The present entry profiles one T cell receptor beta chain with its context. Germline assignment: CDR1 SGHTA and CDR2 FQGNSA. The CDR3 is 19 residues long. V gave up 2 bases and J gave up 0 bases, with 23 bases separating them. The sample belongs to a study of control samples from healthy donors and cancer patients. Method: immunoSEQ multiplex PCR; TCRdb's copy keeps in-frame clones and lacks some. This table holds about 92,000 clones, around 80% found once. The rearrangement links TRBV7-2 to TRBJ2-7; D remains ambiguous. Sequencing used blood. The sequence was collected from an older woman in good health. The CDR3 sequence: CASSLSSSGRPTSSYEQYF. In DNA, the CDR3 is TGTGCCAGCAGCTTAAGTTCTTCCGGGCGCCCAACGAGCTCCTACGAGCAGTACTTC.